This TCR beta chain was captured by sequencing in a study of shared clonotypes between healthy human individuals. The study's findings and limits: Few donors restricted represented genetic and exposure-history diversity.

In the naive CD8 group, cells lacked CD45RO and were positively selected for CCR7, so terminally differentiated effector memory CD45RA+ cells were left out. As originally analysed: Quality scores were absent from the junction-only immunoSEQ sequences, so filtering differed. Generated by immunoSEQ multiplex PCR, the TCRdb table keeps only in-frame clones and is missing some. The DNA was the basis for D and trimming; V, J and clone size are from that table. Altogether some 600,000 clones are present, approximately 96% being singletons, with the ten largest covering about 0.11%. The CDR3 is 15 residues long. Germline V gene sequence: CDR1 MGHDK, CDR2 SYGVNS. V was shortened by 0 bases and J by 2 bases, with 9 bases between the two germline ends. With respect to this clone: Its antigen is not known.

The clonotype originates from a woman in her twenties or thirties in good health. Sequencing was carried out using naive CD8+ T cells sorted from blood. V and J are TRBV25-1 and TRBJ2-3; D remains unclear. CDR3 in amino acids: CASSEYWRNTDTQYF. The CDR3 coding sequence is TGTGCCAGCAGTGAATATTGGCGAAACACAGATACGCAGTATTTT.